Shown below are 15 T cell receptor beta chains from a single sample sequenced in a study of blood T cell repertoires in COVID-19. The data were produced by immunoSEQ multiplex PCR, yet TCRdb's version contains in-frame clones alone and is incomplete. The repertoire includes 150,000 to 200,000 clones, around four fifths of them detected once, and 2.9% sits in the top ten. Sequencing used peripheral blood. The receptor set was obtained from a woman aged 55-70 years with acute or convalescent COVID-19.

The chain has TRBV12-3 or TRBV12-4 and TRBJ1-2, with 8 bases that match TRBD1. CDR3 length: 13 amino acids. Trimming removed 5 bases from V and 4 bases from J; junction bases left unmatched: 3. The CDR3 DNA follows: TGTGCCAGCAGTCGACAGGGGACCTATGGCTACACCTTC. Protein sequence: CASSRQGTYGYTF.

This clone was counted a few times. This chain connects TRBV7-2 to TRBJ2-2, with 16 nucleotides matching TRBD2. This CDR3 region has 19 residues. Trimming cost V 7 bases and J 2 bases; bases outside gene matches: 10. Germline loops: CDR1 SGHTA, CDR2 FQGNSA. The CDR3 sequence: CASTKTGLAGGTNTGELFF. CDR3 in DNA: TGTGCCAGCACTAAAACGGGACTAGCGGGGGGGACTAACACCGGGGAGCTGTTTTTT.

V is TRBV3-1 (or the pseudogene TRBV3-2) and J is TRBJ1-1; no clear D. This CDR3 has 15 amino acids. The ends were cut back, 0 bases at V and 4 bases at J, with 12 bases in the middle. CDR1 LGHDT and CDR2 YNNKEL come from the germline V gene (reference sequence). This CDR3 is CASSQEGLGGTEAFF. CDR3 in DNA: TGTGCCAGCAGCCAAGAGGGCCTGGGTGGCACTGAAGCTTTCTTT.

This clone was seen a few times. The rearrangement uses TRBV6-4 and TRBJ2-6; 9 bases map to TRBD2. The CDR3 has 20 amino acids. J lost 0 bases, V lost 0 bases, and 9 bases had no gene match. Germline CDR1 is MRHNA and CDR2 is SNTAGT. This chain's CDR3 is CASSDSITSGLTSGANVLTF. CDR3 DNA sequence: TGTGCCAGCAGTGACTCGATCACTAGCGGGTTGACCTCTGGGGCCAACGTCCTGACTTTC.

CDR3 amino acids: CASSLARDRGNNEQFF. The CDR3 region has the DNA TGTGCCAGCAGCTTAGCCCGGGACAGGGGAAACAATGAGCAGTTCTTC. The V gene is TRBV7-6, the J gene TRBJ2-1; TRBD1 matches at 10 bases. Germline CDR1 and CDR2: SGHVS and FNYEAQ. CDR3 length: 16 amino acids. V lost 0 bases, J lost 5 bases, and 4 bases stayed unmatched.

The chain combines TRBV5-6 with TRBJ2-1; 8 bases fit TRBD1. Germline V gene sequence: CDR1 SGHDT, CDR2 YYEEEE. V was pared by 2 bases and J by 8 bases, with 12 bases of the junction left unmatched. The CDR3 contains 16 residues. This CDR3 is CASSFRDRGWYDEQFF. In DNA, the CDR3 is TGTGCCAGCAGCTTCCGTGACAGGGGATGGTATGATGAGCAGTTCTTC.

The chain carries TRBV5-5 and TRBJ1-4, with 7 bases matching TRBD1. This CDR3 contains 14 residues. The trim removed 1 base at V and 6 bases at J, leaving 3 bases unmatched. Germline CDR1 SGHKS, CDR2 YYEKEE (reference sequence). The CDR3 DNA reads TGTGCCAGCAGCTTGCCAGGGGGGCATGAAAAACTGTTTTTT. This sequence encodes CASSLPGGHEKLFF.

V and J are TRBV27 and TRBJ1-6; TRBD1 aligns across 8 bases. With 3 bases clipped from V and 0 bases from J, the junction kept 4 bases outside the gene matches. The CDR3 spans 17 residues. Germline CDR1 reads MNHEY; CDR2 reads SMNVEV (reference sequence). CDR3 DNA: TGTGCCAGCAGTTTCCGGGACAGGTCCTCCTATAATTCACCCCTCCACTTT. Residues: CASSFRDRSSYNSPLHF.

The rearrangement links TRBV7-9 to TRBJ2-7; TRBD2 matches 8 bases. Germline-derived CDR1 and CDR2 are SEHNR and FQNEAQ (reference sequence). This CDR3 contains 18 residues. V was clipped by 7 bases and J by 0 bases; unmatched bases: 17. CDR3 in DNA: TGTGCCAGCACCCCCTTTGGCCCGGGGAGCGGGAGCTCCTACGAGCAGTACTTC. This sequence encodes CASTPFGPGSGSSYEQYF.

The gene calls are TRBV6-1 and TRBJ2-7, with D possibly TRBD1 on 6 matching bases. The V gene's germline CDR1 is MNHNS and CDR2 SASEGT. Trimming removed 8 bases from V and 2 bases from J, with 10 bases in between. CDR3 length: 12 amino acids. In DNA form, the CDR3 reads TGTGCCAGCTCGACAGGAGCCTACGAGCAGTACTTC. It specifies CASSTGAYEQYF.

The chain links TRBV6-2 or TRBV6-3 to TRBJ2-5; a weak D match, TRBD2 (5 bases). Germline-derived CDR1 and CDR2 are MNHEY and SVGEGT. V lost 5 bases and J lost 5, with 6 bases in between. This CDR3 has 11 amino acids. The CDR3 protein is CASSEGETQYF. CDR3 bases: TGTGCCAGCAGTGAGGGCGAGACCCAGTACTTC.

V and J are TRBV5-1 and TRBJ2-1; 7 bases agree with TRBD2. Trimming at V came to 4 bases and at J to 7 bases, leaving 8 bases not matched to a gene. CDR3 size: 14 residues. Germline V gene lookup returns CDR1 SGHRS and CDR2 YFSETQ. In DNA, the CDR3 is TGCGCCAGCAGCCCAATAGCGGGTTCTAATGAGCAGTTCTTC. This encodes CASSPIAGSNEQFF.

The chain employs TRBV28 and TRBJ1-5, with a tentative D call TRBD1 (6 bases). The CDR3 runs 18 residues. V was shortened by 4 bases and J by 1 base, with 20 bases between the two germline ends. Germline values: CDR1 MDHEN, CDR2 SYDVKM. CDR3 in amino acids: CASSSPPTGKESNQPQHF. The CDR3 DNA reads as TGTGCCAGCAGTTCCCCCCCTACAGGGAAGGAGAGCAATCAGCCCCAGCATTTT.

The gene calls are TRBV11-2 and TRBJ2-3, with 8 nucleotides matching TRBD2. This CDR3 has 16 residues. Germline CDR1 and CDR2: SGHAT and FQNNGV. With V trimmed by 0 bases and J by 2 bases, 4 bases remained unmatched. Here the CDR3 DNA reads TGTGCCAGCAGCTTAGATGGCGGGGGGCCCACAGATACGCAGTATTTT. It specifies CASSLDGGGPTDTQYF.

The chain combines TRBV29-1 with TRBJ2-1, with a possible D match to TRBD1 (6 bases). This CDR3 has 13 residues. The germline V gene has CDR1 SQVTM and CDR2 ANQGSEA. V lost 6 bases and J lost 1, with 10 bases in between. In DNA, the CDR3 is TGCAGCGTGGGGGCTAGGTCCTACAATGAGCAGTTCTTC. Translation gives CSVGARSYNEQFF.